This TCR beta chain derives from a study of T cells after yellow fever vaccination. This clonotype was seen ten or more times. For TCR, cDNA came from 5'RACE template switching, which added a universal primer site and UMIs. Each CDR3 protein is one row after TCRdb ran MiXCR on the 5' RACE reads. The sample shows 300,000 or so distinct CDR3 sequences, 6.8% of them seen only once. The CDR3 runs 15 residues. The V gene's germline CDR1 is MNHNS and CDR2 SASEGT. The V end lost 4 bases, the J end lost 9 bases, and 18 bases lay between the germline ends. The chain is built from TRBV6-1 and TRBJ2-2; D may be TRBD1 or TRBD2 (5 bases each). This receptor was identified in a young man who received the YFV17D yellow fever vaccine. The material was PBMCs, obtained roughly 45 days after the first yellow fever vaccination. The CDR3 loop is CASSGRDRGLRELFF. In DNA, the CDR3 is TGTGCCAGCAGTGGCCGGGACCGAGGACTCCGGGAGCTGTTTTTT.